These T cell receptor beta chains were read from a single sample in a study of regulatory T cells in long-lasting Graves disease. TCRdb re-analysed the multiplex PCR reads in MiXCR, keeping a single row per CDR3 protein. The sample holds hundreds of thousands of distinct CDR3 sequences, around 20% seen once. Here the sequenced sample was peripheral blood mononuclear cells (PBMCs), taken when the disease was refractory, from a patient treated with antithyroid drugs. The receptors stem from a female donor with Graves disease. The CDR3 runs from the conserved cysteine through the conserved F or W. D genes are given only for firm matches. The size entry is marked missing in some rows and otherwise reads once, few, many or a size class.

TRBV6-5	TRBJ1-5	NA	many	TGTGCCAGCAGTTACGATCCCGGGCAGCCCCAGCATTTT	CASSYDPGQPQHF
TRBV18	TRBJ2-1	NA	NA	TGTGCCAGCTCCCCCAGCCACGAGCAGTTCTTC	CASSPSHEQFF
TRBV20-1	TRBJ1-6	NA	few	TGCAGTGCTAGTAACCCAGGGCTGGGCGGTAATTCACCCCTCCACTTT	CSASNPGLGGNSPLHF
TRBV5-1	TRBJ2-5	NA	NA	TGCGCCAGCAGCCCGAAGACAGGTGGTGGGGAGACCCAGTACTTC	CASSPKTGGGETQYF
TRBV6-1	TRBJ2-2	NA	few	TGTGCCACCGACAGTTCGGGAGCCGGGGAGCTGTTTTTT	CATDSSGAGELFF
TRBV10-3	TRBJ2-5	NA	many	TGTGCCATCAGTGAGTCGAGAGTGAGGGGCGGGCAAGAGACCCAGTACTTC	CAISESRVRGGQETQYF
TRBV4-1	TRBJ1-2	NA	few	TGCGCCAGCAGCCAAGAAGGTGCTAACTACTATGGCTACACCTTC	CASSQEGANYYGYTF
TRBV5-1	TRBJ2-2	TRBD2	NA	TGCGCCAGCAGCTTTGGGACTAATCCAACCGGGGAGCTGTTTTTT	CASSFGTNPTGELFF
TRBV7-2	TRBJ1-5	NA	many	TGTGCCAGCAGCGTAGGGCACAGCAATCAGCCCCAGCATTTT	CASSVGHSNQPQHF
TRBV2	TRBJ2-2	TRBD2	many	TGTGCCAGCAGCGCTGGACTAGCGGGAGCTATCGGGGAGCTGTTTTTT	CASSAGLAGAIGELFF
TRBV11-3	TRBJ2-7	NA	many	TGTGCCAGCAGCTTATCGGACGCCGATATTACCTACGAGCAGTACTTC	CASSLSDADITYEQYF
TRBV20-1	TRBJ2-5	NA	NA	TGCAGTGCTAGAGATAACGGACGAGAGACCCAGTACTTC	CSARDNGRETQYF
TRBV15	TRBJ2-7	NA	many	TGTGCCACCAGCAAAGGCGGCTCCTACGAGCAGTACTTC	CATSKGGSYEQYF
TRBV27	TRBJ1-2	NA	few	TGTGCCAGCAGTTTCGGAGAGCCCTATGGCTACACCTTC	CASSFGEPYGYTF
TRBV12-3/TRBV12-4	TRBJ2-2	TRBD1	many	TGTGCCAGCACTAAAGGACAGGGTTGGACCGGGGAGCTGTTTTTT	CASTKGQGWTGELFF
TRBV12-3/TRBV12-4	TRBJ1-1	NA	NA	TGTGCCAGCAGTTCTGGGCAACGGAACACTGAAGCTTTCTTT	CASSSGQRNTEAFF
TRBV6-9	TRBJ2-7	TRBD1	many	TGTGCCAGCAGTTACTCAAGACAGGGGTCCTCCTACGAGCAGTACTTC	CASSYSRQGSSYEQYF
TRBV3-1	TRBJ1-6	NA	many	TGTGCCAGCAGCGGTGGGGGGCAGTATAATTCACCCCTCCACTTT	CASSGGGQYNSPLHF
TRBV28	TRBJ2-3	TRBD2	few	TGTGCCAGCAGTGTACTGGGACTAGCGGAGGGATCAGATACGCAGTATTTT	CASSVLGLAEGSDTQYF
TRBV2	TRBJ2-7	NA	many	TGTGCCAGCAGTGCGAGGGGGGAGCAGTACTTC	CASSARGEQYF
TRBV11-2	TRBJ2-1	TRBD2	few	TGTGCCAGCACAGACCTAGCGGGGGGAAATGAGCAGTTCTTC	CASTDLAGGNEQFF
TRBV6-5	TRBJ2-2	NA	NA	TGTGCCAGCAGTTACTTGGGGCCACTGGTTAATTCCGGGGAGCTGTTTTTT	CASSYLGPLVNSGELFF
TRBV29-1	TRBJ2-7	TRBD1	few	TGCAGCGTTACCTGGACAGGGTCTTACGAGCAGTACTTC	CSVTWTGSYEQYF
TRBV6-1	TRBJ1-6	NA	many	TGTGCCAGCACTGTCCGGGGGGGCGGAGTGGGACCCCTCCACTTT	CASTVRGGGVGPLHF
TRBV30	TRBJ1-5	NA	many	TGTGCCTGGAGTGTTATGCGCAATCAGCCCCAGCATTTT	CAWSVMRNQPQHF
TRBV3-1	TRBJ1-4	NA	many	TGTGCCAGCAGCCAAATCAGGGACGAAAAACTGTTTTTT	CASSQIRDEKLFF
TRBV15	TRBJ2-7	TRBD1	NA	TGTGCCACCAGTTCAGGACAGGGTGGCTACGAGCAGTACTTC	CATSSGQGGYEQYF
TRBV9	TRBJ2-7	NA	many	TGTGCCAGCAGCTCCCTGGACGGAGAGACCTACGAGCAGTACTTC	CASSSLDGETYEQYF
TRBV7-2	TRBJ2-5	NA	many	TGTGCCAGCAGCTTCCCGCGGGCGGGGGCGGTCTGGCAAGAGACCCAGTACTTC	CASSFPRAGAVWQETQYF
TRBV5-1	TRBJ1-2	TRBD1	many	TGCGCCAGCAGCTTGGCCGTAGCCAGGGGGGCTGAGGGCTACACCTTC	CASSLAVARGAEGYTF
TRBV18	TRBJ1-1	TRBD1	NA	TGTGCCAGCTCACCTCAGGGGGCCGGTTCCGAAGCTTTCTTT	CASSPQGAGSEAFF
TRBV29-1	TRBJ2-2	TRBD2	NA	TGCAGCGTTAGACTTAGCGGGAGTAGGACCGGGGAGCTGTTTTTT	CSVRLSGSRTGELFF
TRBV6-1	TRBJ2-2	NA	NA	TGTGCCAGCAGTGAATCGCCTGTCAACACCGGGGAGCTGTTTTTT	CASSESPVNTGELFF
TRBV12-5	TRBJ2-7	NA	NA	TGTGCTAGTGGTTGGGGGGACAGTCGCTTCGAGCAGTACTTC	CASGWGDSRFEQYF
TRBV9	TRBJ2-7	NA	NA	TGTGCCAGCAGCGTAGGTGCAGGGAGCAACAACGAGCAGTACTTC	CASSVGAGSNNEQYF
TRBV4-3	TRBJ2-2	TRBD2	few	TGCGCCAGCAGCCTCCCGGGCCCGGCGGGGGACTACACCGGGGAGCTGTTTTTT	CASSLPGPAGDYTGELFF
TRBV7-2	TRBJ2-1	TRBD2	NA	TGTGCCAGCAGCTTAGCAGGCAGCGGGGGGCAGTTCTTC	CASSLAGSGGQFF
TRBV12-3/TRBV12-4	TRBJ1-1	NA	many	TGTGCCAGCGGGCTCGCTTTCTTT	CASGLAFF
TRBV2	TRBJ2-5	NA	many	TGTGCCAGCAGTCAAGGACAAGACCGATTGAAAGAGACCCAGTACTTC	CASSQGQDRLKETQYF
TRBV11-2	TRBJ2-6	NA	many	TGTGCCAGCAGCTTAGGAGGAGGGGGGGCAGGGCCATCTGGGGCCAACGTCCTGACTTTC	CASSLGGGGAGPSGANVLTF
TRBV6-2/TRBV6-3	TRBJ1-6	TRBD1	few	TGTGCCAGCAGTTACTCGCCAGGGGGCTTCGATTCACCCCTCCACTTT	CASSYSPGGFDSPLHF
TRBV20-1	TRBJ2-5	NA	few	TGCAGTGCTGCCGTACCGTACCAAGAGACCCAGTACTTC	CSAAVPYQETQYF
TRBV30	TRBJ1-1	NA	NA	TGTGCCTGGATCCGAGGTTCGGGGGGAAGCAGCGAAATGAACACTGAAGCTTTCTTT	CAWIRGSGGSSEMNTEAFF
TRBV18	TRBJ2-7	NA	NA	TGTGCCAGCTCACCGACACCAACCTACGAGCAGTACTTC	CASSPTPTYEQYF
TRBV20-1	TRBJ2-5	NA	NA	TGCAGTGCACCAGACACGGACCAAGAGACCCAGTACTTC	CSAPDTDQETQYF
TRBV6-2/TRBV6-3	TRBJ1-1	NA	NA	TGTGCCAGCAGTGAACAGGAGGGCGCTGAAGCTTTCTTT	CASSEQEGAEAFF
TRBV24-1	TRBJ1-5	TRBD1	few	TGTGCCACCAGTCCGACAGGGGGAGGCAATCAGCCCCAGCATTTT	CATSPTGGGNQPQHF
TRBV7-8	TRBJ1-5	NA	few	TGTGCCAGCAGCCCAAGGACAATCTGGCAGCCCCAGCATTTT	CASSPRTIWQPQHF
TRBV5-4	TRBJ2-5	TRBD2	many	TGTGCCAGCAGCTTCTGGCGGGAGGGCCCCGAGACCCAGTACTTC	CASSFWREGPETQYF
TRBV5-5	TRBJ2-7	TRBD2	NA	TGTGCCAGCAGCTTGCAACCCGGGAGGCCATCCTACGAGCAGTACTTC	CASSLQPGRPSYEQYF
TRBV11-2	TRBJ2-2	NA	NA	TGTGCCAGCGGGTTAGACTGGACGAACACCGGGGAGCTGTTTTTT	CASGLDWTNTGELFF
TRBV4-2	TRBJ2-2	NA	NA	TGTGCCAGCAGCCAAGAAATTGGGCCTCCGAACACCGGGGAGCTGTTTTTT	CASSQEIGPPNTGELFF
TRBV27	TRBJ2-3	NA	NA	TGTGCCACAAGTCAATGGGCCCCTAGCACAGATACGCAGTATTTT	CATSQWAPSTDTQYF
TRBV20-1	TRBJ2-7	TRBD2	few	TGCAGTGCTAGAGATCGGACTAGCGGATACGAGCAGTACTTC	CSARDRTSGYEQYF